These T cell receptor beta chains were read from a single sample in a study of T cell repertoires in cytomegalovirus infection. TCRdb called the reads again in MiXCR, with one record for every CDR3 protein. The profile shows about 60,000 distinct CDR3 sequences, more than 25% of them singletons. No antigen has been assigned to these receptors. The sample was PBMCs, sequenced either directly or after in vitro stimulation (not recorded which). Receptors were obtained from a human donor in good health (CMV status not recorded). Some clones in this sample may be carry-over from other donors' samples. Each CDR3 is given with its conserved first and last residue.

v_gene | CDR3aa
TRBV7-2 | CASSPNGGYEQYF
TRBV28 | CASNPGGTDTQYF
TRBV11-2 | CASSLQDPSETQYF
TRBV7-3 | CASSLGGGTHTEAFF
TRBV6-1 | CASSSRGGNQPQHF
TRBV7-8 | CASSLEGRESYEQYF
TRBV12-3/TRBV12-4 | CASTYLAPGGIGEQFF
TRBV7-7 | CASSFSVSPNEKLFF
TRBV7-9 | CASIRTSGVLGEQFF
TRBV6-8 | CASRDGHQAQYF
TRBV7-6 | CASSFRDGNEKLFF
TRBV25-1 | CASSYRGDRNEQFF
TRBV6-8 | CASRPGQGVIYSPLHF
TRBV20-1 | CSAAPMSSTEAFF
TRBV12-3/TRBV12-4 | CASSSQGARVGELFF
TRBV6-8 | CASSWGETQYF
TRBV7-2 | CASSLRLAGGPQETQYF
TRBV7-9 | CASSFAGPTDTQYF
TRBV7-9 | CASSRAGGPPHEQYF
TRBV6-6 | CASSSGTGANTGELFF
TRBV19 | CASSIGLRTVPVYTF
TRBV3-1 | CASSQTTGMNTEAFF
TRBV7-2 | CASSLGALTDTQYF
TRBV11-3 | CASSLIAGTSEQFF
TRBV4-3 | CASSSRDGLAKNIQYF
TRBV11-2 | CASSSSDTQYF
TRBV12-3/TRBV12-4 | CASSRTVSNQPQHF
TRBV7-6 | CASSAEVGEHPDQPQHF
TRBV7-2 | CASSFRQQETQYF
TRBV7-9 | CASSQQGAKNTEAFF
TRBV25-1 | CASSDGQVYGYTF
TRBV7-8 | CASGVAYEQYF
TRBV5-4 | CASSRPGGESSGNTIYF
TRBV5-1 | CASSSQGLSSYEQYF
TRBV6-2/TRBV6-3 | CASTRASNYGYTF
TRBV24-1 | CATSELTSGGNQETQYF
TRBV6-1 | CATGRGNTIYF